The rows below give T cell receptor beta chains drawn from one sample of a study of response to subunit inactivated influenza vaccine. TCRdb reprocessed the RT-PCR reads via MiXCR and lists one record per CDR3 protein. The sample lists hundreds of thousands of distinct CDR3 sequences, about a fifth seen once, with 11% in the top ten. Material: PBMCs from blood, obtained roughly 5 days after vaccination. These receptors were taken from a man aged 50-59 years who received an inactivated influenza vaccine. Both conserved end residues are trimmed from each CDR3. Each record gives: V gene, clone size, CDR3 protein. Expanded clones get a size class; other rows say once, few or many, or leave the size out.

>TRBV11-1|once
ASSTKTGELTNTGELF
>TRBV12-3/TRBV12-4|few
ASSKSAGTYNEQF
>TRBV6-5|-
ASSYPQQGATQY
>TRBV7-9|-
ASSSLRQVISYEQY
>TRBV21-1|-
ASSKNEQF
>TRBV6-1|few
AVRRRGHNEQF
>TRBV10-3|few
AMTRTGDYGYT
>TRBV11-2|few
ASSLTLKTEAF
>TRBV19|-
ASSIPGTFNEQF
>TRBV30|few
AWTGDREDAYEQY
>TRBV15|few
ATSRDLGVASRGRGYT
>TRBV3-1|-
ASSQGPGRTYNEQF
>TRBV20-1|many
SASMGSSYEQY
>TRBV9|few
ASSVGTLETQY
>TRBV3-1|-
ASSPPGHLGLNNEQF
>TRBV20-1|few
SASRGTYEQY
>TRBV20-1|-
SARDLREHKETQY
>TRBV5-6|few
ASSLGAARGTEAF
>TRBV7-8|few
ASSLEGRGIHSNQPQH
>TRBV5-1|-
ASSSLETSGDYEQY
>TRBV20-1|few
SALQSTSSYNEQF
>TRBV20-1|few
SARVAARVETQY
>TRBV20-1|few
SATGTSGRGNEQF